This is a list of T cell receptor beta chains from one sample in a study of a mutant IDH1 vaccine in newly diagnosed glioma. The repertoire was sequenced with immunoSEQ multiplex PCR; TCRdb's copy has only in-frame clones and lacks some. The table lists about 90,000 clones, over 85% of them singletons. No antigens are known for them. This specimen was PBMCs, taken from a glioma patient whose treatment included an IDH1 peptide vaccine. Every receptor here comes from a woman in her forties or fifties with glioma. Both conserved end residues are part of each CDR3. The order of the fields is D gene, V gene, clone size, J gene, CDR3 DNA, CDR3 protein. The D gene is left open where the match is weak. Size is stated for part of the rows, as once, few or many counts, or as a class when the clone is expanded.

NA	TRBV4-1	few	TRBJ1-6	TGCGCCAGCAGCCAACAGGGCCGCGTTGTTAATTCACCCCTCCACTTT	CASSQQGRVVNSPLHF
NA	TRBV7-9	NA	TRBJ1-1	TGTGCCAGCAGCTTACTTACAGGGAACACTGAAGCTTTCTTT	CASSLLTGNTEAFF
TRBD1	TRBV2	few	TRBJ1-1	TGTGCCAGCCAGGGGGTTCCGGGCACTGAAGCTTTCTTT	CASQGVPGTEAFF
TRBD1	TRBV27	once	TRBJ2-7	TGTGCCAGCAGTTTTTTCCGGACAGGGTCCCACGAGCAGTACTTC	CASSFFRTGSHEQYF
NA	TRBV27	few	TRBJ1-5	TGTGCCACCTCAAGGCCGGGACAGCCCCAGCATTTT	CATSRPGQPQHF
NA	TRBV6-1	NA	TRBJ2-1	TGTGCCAGCGTCGTTACAGCCTATTACAATGAGCAGTTCTTC	CASVVTAYYNEQFF
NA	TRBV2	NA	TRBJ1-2	TGTGCCAGCAGGGCGTTACAGGGATGGAGAAGAGGAGTGAACTATGGCTACACCTTC	CASRALQGWRRGVNYGYTF
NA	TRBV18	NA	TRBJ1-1	TGTGCCAGCTCACCACCTGTGATCAACACTGAAGCTTTCTTT	CASSPPVINTEAFF
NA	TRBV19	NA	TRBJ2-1	TGTGCCAGTAGTATAGAAAAGGGACCCAATGAGCAGTTCTTC	CASSIEKGPNEQFF
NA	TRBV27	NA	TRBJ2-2	TGTGCCAGCAGTTTGAGACCCGGGGAGCTGTTTTTT	CASSLRPGELFF
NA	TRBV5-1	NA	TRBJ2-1	TGCGCCAGCAGCTTGGGGGGCTCCTACAATGAGCAGTTCTTC	CASSLGGSYNEQFF
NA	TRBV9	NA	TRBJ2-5	TGTGCCAGCAGTCGGGGGCGGGAAGAGACCCAGTACTTC	CASSRGREETQYF
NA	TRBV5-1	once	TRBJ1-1	TGCGCCAGCAGCTTGGGCGATAGTCTGACTGAAGCTTTCTTT	CASSLGDSLTEAFF
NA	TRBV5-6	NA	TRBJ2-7	TGTGCCAGCAGCTTTGGACACCTGGGGTACGAGCAGTACTTC	CASSFGHLGYEQYF
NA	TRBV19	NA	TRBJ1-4	TGTGCCAGTAGTGGGCCTACCGTGGCTAATGAAAAACTGTTTTTT	CASSGPTVANEKLFF
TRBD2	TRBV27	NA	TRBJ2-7	TGTGCCAGCAGTTTGGCGATACGGGGGGACGAGCAGTACTTC	CASSLAIRGDEQYF
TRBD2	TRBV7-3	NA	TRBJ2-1	TGTGCCAGCAGCGACTCCCTTAGCGGGAGCAATGAGCAGTTCTTC	CASSDSLSGSNEQFF
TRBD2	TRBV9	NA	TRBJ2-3	TGTGCCAGCAGCCATTCCAGTGTCGGGGGAGGGCCGGGCACAGATACGCAGTATTTT	CASSHSSVGGGPGTDTQYF
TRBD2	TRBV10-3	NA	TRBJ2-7	TGTGCCCTGGGGACTAGCGGAACCTACGAGCAGTACTTC	CALGTSGTYEQYF
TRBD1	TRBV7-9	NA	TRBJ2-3	TGTGCCAGCATCGACGACGGGACAGCGGTTCTTACGCAGTATTTT	CASIDDGTAVLTQYF
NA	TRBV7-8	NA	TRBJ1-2	TGTGCCAGCAGCTATGGGGGGGGAACGAGAGGCTACACCTTC	CASSYGGGTRGYTF
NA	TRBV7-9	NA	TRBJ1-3	TGTGCCAGCAGCGCAGACAGGAGCTCTGGAAACACCATATATTTT	CASSADRSSGNTIYF
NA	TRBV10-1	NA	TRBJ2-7	TGCGCCAGCAGTGAGGGGACCCCCTACGAGCAGTACTTC	CASSEGTPYEQYF
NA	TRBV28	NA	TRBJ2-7	TGTGCCAGCAGTTTTATGACAGCCAGCTCCTACGAGCAGTACTTC	CASSFMTASSYEQYF
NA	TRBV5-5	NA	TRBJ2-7	TGTGCCAGCAGCTTAATTGGGACGCCCGAGCAGTACTTC	CASSLIGTPEQYF
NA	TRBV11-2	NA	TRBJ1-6	TGTGCCAGCAGCGCTACCTATAATTCACCCCTCCACTTT	CASSATYNSPLHF
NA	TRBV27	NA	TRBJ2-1	TGTGCCAGCAGAATCCTTACAGGGAAGCCCAATGAGCAGTTCTTC	CASRILTGKPNEQFF
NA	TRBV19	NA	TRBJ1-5	TGTGCCAGCTCCCATCCAGGGTTAAGAGGAGGCAATCAGCCCCAGCATTTT	CASSHPGLRGGNQPQHF
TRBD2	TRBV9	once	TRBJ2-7	TGTGCCAGCAGCCCCGGACTAGCGGGGACCTACGAGCAGTACTTC	CASSPGLAGTYEQYF
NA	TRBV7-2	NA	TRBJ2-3	TGTGCCAGCAGCTTAGCGAGGACAGATACGCAGTATTTT	CASSLARTDTQYF
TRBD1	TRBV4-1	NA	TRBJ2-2	TGCGCCAGCAGCCAACCGACGGGACAGGGTCGCGGGGAGCTGTTTTTT	CASSQPTGQGRGELFF
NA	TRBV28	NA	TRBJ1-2	TGTGCCAGCAGTTTAGGGGTGTCCGGGGTCGGCGGCTACACCTTC	CASSLGVSGVGGYTF
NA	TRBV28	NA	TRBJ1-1	TGTGCCAGCAGTTTATCGGGCGGCATGAACACTGAAGCTTTCTTT	CASSLSGGMNTEAFF
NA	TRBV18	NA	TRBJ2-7	TGTGCCAGCTCACCACCGCCGGGGGTCTCCTACGAGCAGTACTTC	CASSPPPGVSYEQYF
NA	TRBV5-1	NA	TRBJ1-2	TGCGCCAGCAGCCGAGACAGAAACTATGGCTACACCTTC	CASSRDRNYGYTF
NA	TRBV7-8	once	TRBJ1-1	TGTGCCAGCAGGTTTCAGGGGTCTGTAGAGGCTTTCTTT	CASRFQGSVEAFF
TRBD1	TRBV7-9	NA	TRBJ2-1	TGTGCCAGCAGCGACAGGGTTGCCAATGAGCAGTTCTTC	CASSDRVANEQFF
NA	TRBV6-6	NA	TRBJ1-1	TGTGCCAGCAGTTACGAGTTCGGGCGTCCAAACACTGAAGCTTTCTTT	CASSYEFGRPNTEAFF
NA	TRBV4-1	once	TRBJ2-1	TGCGCCAGCAGCATACGGGAATTGGGGAACTATGAGCAGTTCTTC	CASSIRELGNYEQFF
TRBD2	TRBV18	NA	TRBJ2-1	TGTGCCAGCTCACCATCCGGGACTAGCAAAGCTGAGCAGTTCTTC	CASSPSGTSKAEQFF
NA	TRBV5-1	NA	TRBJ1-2	TGCGCCAGCAGCTTGGTGGGGGAAGCGGAGTATGGCTACACCTTC	CASSLVGEAEYGYTF
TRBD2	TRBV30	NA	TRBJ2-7	TGTGCCTGGAGTGGAGCGGGAGAGGGATCCTACGAGCAGTACTTC	CAWSGAGEGSYEQYF
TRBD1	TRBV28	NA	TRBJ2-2	TGTGCCAGCAGAAGACAGGGGGCGAACACCGGGGAGCTGTTTTTT	CASRRQGANTGELFF
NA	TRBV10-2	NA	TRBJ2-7	TGCGCCAGCAGTGTATACTACGAGCAGTACTTC	CASSVYYEQYF
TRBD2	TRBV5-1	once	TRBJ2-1	TGCGCCAGCAGCTCTTCCAAGGCGCTAGCGGGTTACAATGAGCAGTTCTTC	CASSSSKALAGYNEQFF
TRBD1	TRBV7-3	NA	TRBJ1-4	TGTGCCAGCAGCCCCGGGACAGAGGTCAATGAAAAACTGTTTTTT	CASSPGTEVNEKLFF
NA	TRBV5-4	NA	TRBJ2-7	TGTGCCAGCAGCTTGGGGGGGCGAATCTCCTACGAGCAGTACTTC	CASSLGGRISYEQYF
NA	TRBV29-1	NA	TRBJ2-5	TGCAGCGTTGGATCCCCAGGAGAGACCCAGTACTTC	CSVGSPGETQYF
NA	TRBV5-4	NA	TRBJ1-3	TGTGCCAGCAACGAAGCTGGAAACACCATATATTTT	CASNEAGNTIYF
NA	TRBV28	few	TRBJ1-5	TGTGCCAGCAGTTTATGGAATAGCAATCAGCCCCAGCATTTT	CASSLWNSNQPQHF
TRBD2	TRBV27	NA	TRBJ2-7	TGTGCCAGCAGTTTAGTGCTAGCGGGAGTCTACGAGCAGTACTTC	CASSLVLAGVYEQYF
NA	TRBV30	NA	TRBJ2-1	TGTGCCTGGTGGAGGACTGCGAGCTCCTACAATGAGCAGTTCTTC	CAWWRTASSYNEQFF
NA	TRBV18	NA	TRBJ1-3	TGTGCCAGCTCAGGTGGCAGTTCTTCTGCCTCTGGAAACACCATATATTTT	CASSGGSSSASGNTIYF
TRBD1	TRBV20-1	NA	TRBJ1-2	TGCAGTGTCCCGACAGGGTATGGCTACACCTTC	CSVPTGYGYTF
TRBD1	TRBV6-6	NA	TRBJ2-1	TGTGCCAGCAGTGACCGACAGGGGGCCCGGAATGAGCAGTTCTTC	CASSDRQGARNEQFF
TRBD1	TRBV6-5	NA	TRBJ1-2	TGTGCCAGCAGTAACAGGGGGAACCTCTATGGCTACACCTTC	CASSNRGNLYGYTF